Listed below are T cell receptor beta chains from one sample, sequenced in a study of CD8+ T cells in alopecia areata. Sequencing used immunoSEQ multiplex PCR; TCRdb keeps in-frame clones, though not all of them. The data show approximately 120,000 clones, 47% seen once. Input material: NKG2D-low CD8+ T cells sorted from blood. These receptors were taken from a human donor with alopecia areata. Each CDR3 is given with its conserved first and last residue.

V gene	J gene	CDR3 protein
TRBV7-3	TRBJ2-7	CASRAGDRAHEQYF
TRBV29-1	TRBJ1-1	CSTSGTDDFLNTEAFF
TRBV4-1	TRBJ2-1	CASSQGIWDARYFF
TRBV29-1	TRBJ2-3	CSVEAEAADTQYF
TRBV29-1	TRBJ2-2	CSVGTSEAGELFF
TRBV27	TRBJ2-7	CASSSWSPTGQGRSEQYF
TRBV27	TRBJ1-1	CASSLAGGRTEAFF
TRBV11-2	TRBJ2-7	CASSLAGWGEQYF
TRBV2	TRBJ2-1	CASTGQGDEQFF
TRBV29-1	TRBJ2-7	CSGLGQTYEQYF
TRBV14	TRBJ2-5	CASSQDPGAETQYF